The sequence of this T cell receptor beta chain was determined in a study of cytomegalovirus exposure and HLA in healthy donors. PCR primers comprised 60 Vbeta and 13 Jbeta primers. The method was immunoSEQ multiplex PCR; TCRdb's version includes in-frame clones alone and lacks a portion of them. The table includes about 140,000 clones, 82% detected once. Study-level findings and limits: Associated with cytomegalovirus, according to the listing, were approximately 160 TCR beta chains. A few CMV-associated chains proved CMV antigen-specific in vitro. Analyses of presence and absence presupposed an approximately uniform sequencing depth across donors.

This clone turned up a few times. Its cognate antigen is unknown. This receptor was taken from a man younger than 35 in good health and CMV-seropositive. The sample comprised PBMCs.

The CDR3 nucleotides are TGTGCCAGCAGTGGAGGACAGGGAAGCTCCTACGAGCAGTACTTC. This encodes CASSGGQGSSYEQYF. This chain connects TRBV6-1 to TRBJ2-7; 8 bases line up with TRBD1. Germline V gives CDR1 MNHNS, CDR2 SASEGT. The length of the CDR3 is 15 residues. The ends lost 4 bases at V and 0 bases at J; junction bases unmatched: 5.